Sequencing of this TCR beta chain was carried out in a study of blood T cell repertoires in COVID-19. About the study: Sites in the United States, Italy and Spain provided acute and convalescent COVID-19 samples. PBMCs, B-cell-depleted T cells, or T cells were the source of the cDNA or gDNA that made up the material.

Germline CDR1 MNHNS, CDR2 SASEGT. Trimming took 3 bases from V and 6 from J; bases not matched to a gene: 6. This CDR3 spans 14 amino acids. Per the study methods: From reference gene primer amplification, estimates of nucleated cell counts were derived. Assay: immunoSEQ multiplex PCR; the TCRdb copy retains only in-frame clones and omits some. V, J and clone size are those of that table, while D and trimming were read from the DNA. The sample shows about 230,000 clones, around 85% of them seen only once. The V and J genes are TRBV6-1 and TRBJ1-1, with 8 bases that match TRBD1. The sequence was obtained from an elderly woman with acute or convalescent COVID-19. Sequencing was performed on peripheral blood. The CDR3 loop is CASSEQTGAAEAFF. The CDR3 nucleotides are TGTGCCAGCAGTGAGCAGACAGGGGCCGCTGAAGCTTTCTTT.